Below, 16 T cell receptor beta chains from the same sample are listed, as sequenced in a study of blood T cell repertoires in COVID-19. Only in-frame clones appear in the TCRdb table, and some are missing; sequencing was by immunoSEQ multiplex PCR. The sample yields about 250,000 clones, around 90% seen once. Sequencing was performed on PBMCs or T cells enriched from blood (not recorded which). All receptors derive from a woman in her fifties or sixties who had recovered from COVID-19.

The chain uses TRBV29-1 and TRBJ2-1, with TRBD2 matching 13 bases. Trimming took 6 bases from V and 1 from J; bases not matched to a gene: 6. The CDR3 has 16 amino acids. The germline gives CDR1 SQVTM, CDR2 ANQGSEA. The CDR3 spells CSVAGTSGISYNEQFF. CDR3 sequence (DNA): TGCAGCGTGGCCGGGACTAGCGGGATATCCTACAATGAGCAGTTCTTC.

The J gene is TRBJ1-1, the V gene TRBV29-1; weak D call: TRBD1 (5 bases). From germline, CDR1 is SQVTM and CDR2 ANQGSEA. The CDR3 length is 12 residues. CDR3 protein: CVTQQVNTEAFF. The CDR3 coding sequence is TGCGTTACTCAACAGGTGAACACTGAAGCTTTCTTT. Together with reference TRBV29-1 and TRBJ1-1, the CDR3 gives the full variable domain: SAVISQKPSRDICQRGTSLTIQCQVDSQVTMMFWYRQQPGQSLTLIATANQGSEATYESGFVIDKFPISRPNLTFSTLTVSNMSPEDSSIYLCVTQQVNTEAFFGQGTRLTVV.

This rearrangement joins TRBV29-1 to TRBJ2-2; D is possibly TRBD1 (6 bases). The CDR3 runs to 13 residues. Germline CDR1 and CDR2: SQVTM and ANQGSEA. V was cut by 2 bases and J by 9 bases, with 13 bases left in between. In nucleotides, the CDR3 is TGCAGCGTTGAAAGCCTCAGGGGCCGGGAGCTGTTTTTT. This translates into CSVESLRGRELFF.

The rearrangement links TRBV4-2 to TRBJ2-2; D might be TRBD1 (6 bases). V was trimmed by 11 bases and J by 0 bases, leaving 19 bases between them. Germline values: CDR1 LGHNA, CDR2 YNFKEQ. The CDR3 contains 16 residues. This CDR3 reads CAASASGGANTGELFF. The CDR3 DNA reads TGTGCCGCCTCAGCGAGTGGGGGCGCGAACACCGGGGAGCTGTTTTTT.

V is TRBV6-2 or TRBV6-3 and J is TRBJ2-7; 9 bases are a match to TRBD2. This CDR3 region has 15 residues. Losses at the gene ends were 7 bases for V and 6 bases for J; bases not matched to a gene: 13. The germline V gene has CDR1 MNHEY and CDR2 SVGEGT. The CDR3 is CASTPASGIGSEQYF. The DNA of the CDR3 is TGTGCCAGCACCCCCGCTAGCGGGATTGGTAGCGAGCAGTACTTC.

The chain couples TRBV19 to TRBJ1-4; D ambiguous. Germline CDR1 reads LNHDA; CDR2 reads SQIVND (reference sequence). V lost 6 bases, J lost 5 bases, and 16 bases lay in between. This CDR3 has 15 residues. The DNA of the CDR3 is TGTGCCAGTAGACCAGTGACGGGAGTGAATGAAAAACTGTTTTTT. The encoded protein is CASRPVTGVNEKLFF.

This sequence joins TRBV5-1 and TRBJ2-4, with 9 bases identical to TRBD2. Trimming cost V 0 bases and J 7 bases; bases outside gene matches: 11. Germline-derived CDR1 and CDR2 are SGHRS and YFSETQ. The CDR3 sequence is 17 residues long. The CDR3 here is CASSLEYAGGPVNIQYF. Here the CDR3 DNA reads TGCGCCAGCAGCTTGGAATATGCGGGAGGGCCGGTTAACATTCAGTACTTC.

The J gene is TRBJ1-4, the V gene TRBV6-1, with D uncertain. Germline CDR1 reads MNHNS; CDR2 reads SASEGT. The CDR3 spans 14 residues. Trimming removed 3 bases from V and 5 bases from J, with 10 bases in between. The CDR3 DNA is TGTGCCAGCAGTGATGAGGTCCTAAATGAAAAACTGTTTTTT. Translating it yields CASSDEVLNEKLFF.

CDR3 sequence reads: CASSDQAGSYEQYF. As DNA, the CDR3 is TGTGCCAGCAGCGACCAGGCGGGCTCCTACGAGCAGTACTTC. The chain uses TRBV27 and TRBJ2-7, with a tentative D call TRBD2 (5 bases). The CDR3 is made up of 14 amino acids. V lost 6 bases to trimming and J lost 0 bases, with 12 bases between them. The V gene's germline CDR1 is MNHEY and CDR2 SMNVEV (reference sequence).

J is TRBJ1-1 and V is TRBV7-9, with a possible D match to TRBD1 (6 bases). Between the trimmed V and J ends, which lost 4 bases and 5 bases, there was a span of 17 bases. The CDR3 loop spans 15 amino acids. Germline V gene sequence: CDR1 SEHNR, CDR2 FQNEAQ (reference sequence). CDR3 bases: TGTGCCAGCAGCTCAGCCTTGTCCGGGACAACTGAAGCTTTCTTT. This encodes CASSSALSGTTEAFF.

The CDR3, as DNA: TGTGCCACCAGTGTAGGAGGGAGCCCCTCCTACGAGCAGTACTTC. This encodes CATSVGGSPSYEQYF. The chain combines TRBV24-1 with TRBJ2-7; D possibly corresponds to TRBD2 (6 bases). Germline values: CDR1 KGHDR, CDR2 SFDVKD. This CDR3 is built from 15 residues. Deletions cut 5 bases from V and 0 bases from J, with 13 bases between.

The chain joins TRBV3-1 (or the pseudogene TRBV3-2) to TRBJ2-7, with TRBD1 identical over 8 bases. V trimming: 1 base; J trimming: 0 bases; junction bases outside the gene matches: 11. Germline CDR1 LGHDT, CDR2 YNNKEL (reference sequence). The CDR3 is made up of 18 amino acids. CDR3 residues: CASSQVNPRTGSSYEQYF. DNA for the CDR3: TGTGCCAGCAGCCAAGTAAACCCCCGGACAGGGAGCTCCTACGAGCAGTACTTC.

This rearrangement joins TRBV5-5 to TRBJ1-5; 7 nucleotides agree with TRBD1. Germline V gives CDR1 SGHKS, CDR2 YYEKEE (reference sequence). V shed 3 bases and J 6 bases; nucleotides not matched to a gene: 9. This CDR3 comprises 15 residues. The CDR3 loop is CASSSGQRGSQPQHF. The CDR3 DNA sequence: TGTGCCAGCAGCTCGGGACAGCGAGGGAGTCAGCCCCAGCATTTT. The variable domain in full, with the rest retrieved from reference TRBV5-5 and TRBJ1-5, is DAGVTQSPTHLIKTRGQQVTLRCSPISGHKSVSWYQQVLGQGPQFIFQYYEKEERGRGNFPDRFSARQFPNYSSELNVNALLLGDSALYLCASSSGQRGSQPQHFGDGTRLSIL.

This rearrangement joins TRBV27 to TRBJ2-1, with a possible D match to TRBD2 (6 bases). The V end was cut by 3 bases, the J end by 0 bases, with 9 bases between. The CDR3 is 15 amino acids. CDR1 is MNHEY and CDR2 is SMNVEV in the germline V gene (reference sequence). CDR3 sequence: CASSFSGVSYNEQFF. CDR3 nucleotide sequence: TGTGCCAGCAGTTTTTCGGGAGTCTCCTACAATGAGCAGTTCTTC.

The CDR3 coding sequence is TGTGCCAGCAGTTCAGCGGGAGTTACGCAGTATTTT. The encoded protein is CASSSAGVTQYF. The chain recombines TRBV6-5 with TRBJ2-3; 8 nucleotides agree with TRBD2. This CDR3 has 12 residues. The trim removed 4 bases at V and 8 bases at J, leaving 2 bases unmatched. Per germline, CDR1 MNHEY and CDR2 SVGAGI.

The V and J genes are TRBV28 and TRBJ1-1; possible D gene TRBD1, 6 bases. The CDR3 runs 15 residues. V shed 1 base and J shed 6 bases, with 15 bases lying between them. Germline-derived CDR1 and CDR2 are MDHEN and SYDVKM. The CDR3 DNA reads as TGTGCCAGCAGTTTATTCCGTGGGGGCGTCCCTGAAGCTTTCTTT. It specifies CASSLFRGGVPEAFF.